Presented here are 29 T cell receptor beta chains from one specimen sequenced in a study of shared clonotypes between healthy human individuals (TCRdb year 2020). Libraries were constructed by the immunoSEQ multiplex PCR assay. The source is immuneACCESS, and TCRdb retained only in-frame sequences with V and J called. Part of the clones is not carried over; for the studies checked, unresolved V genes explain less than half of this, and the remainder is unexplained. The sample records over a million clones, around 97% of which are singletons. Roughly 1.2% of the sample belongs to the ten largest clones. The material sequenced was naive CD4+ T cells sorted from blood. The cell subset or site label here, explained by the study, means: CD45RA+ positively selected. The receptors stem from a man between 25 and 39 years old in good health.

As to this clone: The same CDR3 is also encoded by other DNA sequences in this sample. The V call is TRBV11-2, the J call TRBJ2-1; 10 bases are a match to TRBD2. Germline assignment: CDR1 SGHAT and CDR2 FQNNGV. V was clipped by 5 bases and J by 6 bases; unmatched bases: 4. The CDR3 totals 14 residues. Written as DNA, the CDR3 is TGTGCCAGCAGCCCGGGACTAGCGAGCAATGAGCAGTTCTTC. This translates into CASSPGLASNEQFF.

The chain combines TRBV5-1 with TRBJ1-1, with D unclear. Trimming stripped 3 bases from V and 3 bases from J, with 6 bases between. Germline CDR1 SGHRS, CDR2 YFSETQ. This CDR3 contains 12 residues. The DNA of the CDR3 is TGCGCCAGCAGCTACGGGCACACTGAAGCTTTCTTT. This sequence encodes CASSYGHTEAFF.

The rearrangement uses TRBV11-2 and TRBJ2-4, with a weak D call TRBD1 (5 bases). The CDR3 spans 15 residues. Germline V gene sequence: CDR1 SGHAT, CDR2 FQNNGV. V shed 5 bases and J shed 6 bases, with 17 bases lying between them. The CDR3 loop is CASSPRQSRGNIQYF. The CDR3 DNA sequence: TGTGCCAGCAGCCCCCGACAGAGTCGTGGAAACATTCAGTACTTC.

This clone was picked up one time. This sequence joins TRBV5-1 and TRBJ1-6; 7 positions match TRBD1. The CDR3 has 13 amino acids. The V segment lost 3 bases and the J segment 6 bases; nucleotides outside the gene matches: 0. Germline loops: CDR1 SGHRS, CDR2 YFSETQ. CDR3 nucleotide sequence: TGCGCCAGCAGCTGGGACAGTAATTCACCCCTCCACTTT. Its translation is CASSWDSNSPLHF.

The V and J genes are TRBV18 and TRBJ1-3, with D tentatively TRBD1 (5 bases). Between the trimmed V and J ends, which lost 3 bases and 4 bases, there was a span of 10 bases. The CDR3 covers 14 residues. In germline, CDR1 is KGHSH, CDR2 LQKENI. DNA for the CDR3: TGTGCCAGCTCACCCAACAGGAGCGGAAACACCATATATTTT. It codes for CASSPNRSGNTIYF.

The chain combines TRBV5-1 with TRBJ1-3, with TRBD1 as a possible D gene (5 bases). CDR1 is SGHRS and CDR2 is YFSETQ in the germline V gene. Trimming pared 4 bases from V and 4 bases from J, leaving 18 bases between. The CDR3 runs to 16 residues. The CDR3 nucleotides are TGCGCCAGCAGCAGGGACGTATTCATGTCGGGAAACACCATATATTTT. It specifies CASSRDVFMSGNTIYF.

The DNA of the CDR3 is TGTGCCAGCTCAGACGCGGGAGCGCCAGGGGAGACCCAGTACTTC. Amino acids: CASSDAGAPGETQYF. The chain uses TRBV18 and TRBJ2-5; 7 nucleotides match TRBD2. The J segment lost 5 bases and the V segment lost 5 bases, leaving 11 bases of the junction unmatched. The germline CDR1 and CDR2 sequences are KGHSH and LQKENI. The CDR3 length is 15 residues.

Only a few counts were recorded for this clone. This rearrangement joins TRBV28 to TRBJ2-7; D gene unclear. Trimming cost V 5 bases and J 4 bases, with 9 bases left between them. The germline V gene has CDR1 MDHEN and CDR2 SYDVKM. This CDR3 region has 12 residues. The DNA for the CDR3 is TGTGCCAGCAGTCCCATCGGGTACGAGCAGTACTTC. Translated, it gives CASSPIGYEQYF.

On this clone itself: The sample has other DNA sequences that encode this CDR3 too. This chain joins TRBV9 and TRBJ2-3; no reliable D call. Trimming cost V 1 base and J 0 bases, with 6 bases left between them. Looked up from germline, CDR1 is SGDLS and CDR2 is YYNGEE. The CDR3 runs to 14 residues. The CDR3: CASSVLSSTDTQYF. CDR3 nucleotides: TGTGCCAGCAGCGTATTGAGTAGCACAGATACGCAGTATTTT.

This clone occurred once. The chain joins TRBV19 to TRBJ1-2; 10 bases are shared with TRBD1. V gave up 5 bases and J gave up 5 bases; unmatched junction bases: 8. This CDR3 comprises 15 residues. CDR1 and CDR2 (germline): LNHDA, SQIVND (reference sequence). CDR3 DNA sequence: TGTGCCAGTAGTGTCCGGGACAGGGGATGGTATGGCTACACCTTC. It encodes CASSVRDRGWYGYTF.

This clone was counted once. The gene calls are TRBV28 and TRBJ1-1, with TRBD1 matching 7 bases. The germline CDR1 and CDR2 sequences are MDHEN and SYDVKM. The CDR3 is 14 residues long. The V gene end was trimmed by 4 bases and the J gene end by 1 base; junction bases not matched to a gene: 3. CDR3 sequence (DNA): TGTGCCAGCAGTTACGACAGGGCGAACACTGAAGCTTTCTTT. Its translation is CASSYDRANTEAFF.

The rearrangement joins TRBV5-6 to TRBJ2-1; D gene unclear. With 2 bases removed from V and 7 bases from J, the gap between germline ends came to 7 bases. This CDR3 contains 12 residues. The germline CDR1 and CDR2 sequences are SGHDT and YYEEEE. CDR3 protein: CASSLSGNEQFF. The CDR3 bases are TGTGCCAGCAGCTTATCTGGAAATGAGCAGTTCTTC. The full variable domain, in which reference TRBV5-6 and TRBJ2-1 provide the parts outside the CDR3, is DAGVTQSPTHLIKTRGQQVTLRCSPKSGHDTVSWYQQALGQGPQFIFQYYEEEERQRGNFPDRFSGHQFPNYSSELNVNALLLGDSALYLCASSLSGNEQFFGPGTRLTVL.

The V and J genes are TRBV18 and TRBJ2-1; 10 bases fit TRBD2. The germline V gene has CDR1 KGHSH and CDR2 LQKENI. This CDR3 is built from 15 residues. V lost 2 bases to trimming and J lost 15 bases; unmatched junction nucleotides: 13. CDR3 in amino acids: CASSPVRGAGGPLFF. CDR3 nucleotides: TGTGCCAGCTCACCAGTGAGGGGAGCGGGAGGGCCTCTGTTCTTC.

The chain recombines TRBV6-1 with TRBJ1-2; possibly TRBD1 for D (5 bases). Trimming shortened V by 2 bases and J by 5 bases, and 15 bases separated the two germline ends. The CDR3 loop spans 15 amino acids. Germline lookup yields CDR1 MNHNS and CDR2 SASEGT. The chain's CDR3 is CASSELSGNPYGYTF. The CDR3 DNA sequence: TGTGCCAGCAGTGAATTGTCAGGGAACCCGTATGGCTACACCTTC.

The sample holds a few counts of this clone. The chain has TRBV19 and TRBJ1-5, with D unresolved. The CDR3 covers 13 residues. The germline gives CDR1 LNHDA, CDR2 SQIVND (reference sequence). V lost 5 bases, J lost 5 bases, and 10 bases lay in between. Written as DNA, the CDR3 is TGTGCCAGTAGTGACGTCGGGGATCAGCCCCAGCATTTT. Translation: CASSDVGDQPQHF.

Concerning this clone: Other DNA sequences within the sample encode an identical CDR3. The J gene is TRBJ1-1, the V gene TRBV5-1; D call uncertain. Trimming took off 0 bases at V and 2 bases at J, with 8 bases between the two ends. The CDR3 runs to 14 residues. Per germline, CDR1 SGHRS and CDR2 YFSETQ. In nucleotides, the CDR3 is TGCGCCAGCAGCTTGGAGCCGAGAAACACTGAAGCTTTCTTT. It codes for CASSLEPRNTEAFF.

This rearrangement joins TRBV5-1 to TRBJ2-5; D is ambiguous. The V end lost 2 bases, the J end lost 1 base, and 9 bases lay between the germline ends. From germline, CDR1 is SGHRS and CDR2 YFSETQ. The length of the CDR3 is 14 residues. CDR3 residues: CASSFHKPQETQYF. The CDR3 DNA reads TGCGCCAGCAGCTTCCACAAGCCCCAAGAGACCCAGTACTTC.

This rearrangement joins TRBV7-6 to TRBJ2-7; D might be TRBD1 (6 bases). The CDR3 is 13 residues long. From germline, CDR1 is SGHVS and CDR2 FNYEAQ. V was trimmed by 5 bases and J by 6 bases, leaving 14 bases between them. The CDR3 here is CASSVKQGVEQYF. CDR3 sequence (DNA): TGTGCCAGCAGCGTAAAACAGGGTGTCGAGCAGTACTTC.

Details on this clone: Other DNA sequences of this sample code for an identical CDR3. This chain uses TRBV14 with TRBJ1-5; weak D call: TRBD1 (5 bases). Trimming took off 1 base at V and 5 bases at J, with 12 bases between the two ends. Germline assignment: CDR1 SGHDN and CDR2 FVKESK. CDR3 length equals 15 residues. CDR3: CASSQGGGFDQPQHF. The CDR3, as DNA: TGTGCCAGCAGCCAAGGCGGGGGTTTCGATCAGCCCCAGCATTTT.

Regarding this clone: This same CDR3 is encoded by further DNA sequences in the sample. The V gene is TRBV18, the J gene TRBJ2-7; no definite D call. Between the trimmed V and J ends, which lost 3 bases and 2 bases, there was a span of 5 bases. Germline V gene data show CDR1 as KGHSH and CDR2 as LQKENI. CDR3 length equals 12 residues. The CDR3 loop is CASSPGPYEQYF. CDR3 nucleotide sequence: TGTGCCAGCTCACCTGGACCCTACGAGCAGTACTTC.

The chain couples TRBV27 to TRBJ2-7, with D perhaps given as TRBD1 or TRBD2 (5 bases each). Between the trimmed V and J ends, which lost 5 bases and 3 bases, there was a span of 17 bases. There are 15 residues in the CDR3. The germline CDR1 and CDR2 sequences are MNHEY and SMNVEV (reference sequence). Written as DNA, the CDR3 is TGTGCCAGCAGTCGACTCTCGGGGACCCTCTACGAGCAGTACTTC. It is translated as CASSRLSGTLYEQYF.

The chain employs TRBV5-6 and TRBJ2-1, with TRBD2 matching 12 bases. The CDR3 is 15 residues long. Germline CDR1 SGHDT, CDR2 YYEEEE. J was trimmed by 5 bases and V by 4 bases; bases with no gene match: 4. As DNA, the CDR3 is TGTGCCAGCAGCGACCTAGCGGGAGGGGACAATGAGCAGTTCTTC. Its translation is CASSDLAGGDNEQFF.

The CDR3 coding sequence is TGTGCCAGCAGCGCTATTCAACAAGGGCGAGTAGGGAATGAGCAGTTCTTC. Translating gives CASSAIQQGRVGNEQFF. This chain links TRBV7-6 with TRBJ2-1; D is undetermined. V lost 5 bases to trimming and J lost 7 bases, with 24 bases between them. Germline CDR1 reads SGHVS; CDR2 reads FNYEAQ. There are 17 residues in the CDR3.

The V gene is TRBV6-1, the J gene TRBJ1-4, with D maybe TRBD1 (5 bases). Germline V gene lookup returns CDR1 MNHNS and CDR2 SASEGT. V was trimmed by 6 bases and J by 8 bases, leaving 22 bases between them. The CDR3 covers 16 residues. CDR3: CASRESRGASREKLFF. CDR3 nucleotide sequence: TGTGCCAGCAGAGAATCGCGAGGGGCCTCGCGAGAAAAACTGTTTTTT.

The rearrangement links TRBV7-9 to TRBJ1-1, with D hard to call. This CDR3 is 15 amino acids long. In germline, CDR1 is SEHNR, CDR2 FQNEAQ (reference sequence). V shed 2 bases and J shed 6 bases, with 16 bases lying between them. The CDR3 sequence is CASSLLRFPNSEAFF. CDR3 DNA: TGTGCCAGCAGCTTATTGAGATTCCCTAACTCTGAAGCTTTCTTT.

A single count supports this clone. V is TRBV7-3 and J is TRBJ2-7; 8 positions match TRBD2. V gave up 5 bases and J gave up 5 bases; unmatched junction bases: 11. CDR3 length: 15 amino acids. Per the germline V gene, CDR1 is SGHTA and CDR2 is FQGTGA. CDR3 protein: CASSPIASGSHEQYF. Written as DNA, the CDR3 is TGTGCCAGCAGCCCGATTGCCAGCGGGAGTCACGAGCAGTACTTC.

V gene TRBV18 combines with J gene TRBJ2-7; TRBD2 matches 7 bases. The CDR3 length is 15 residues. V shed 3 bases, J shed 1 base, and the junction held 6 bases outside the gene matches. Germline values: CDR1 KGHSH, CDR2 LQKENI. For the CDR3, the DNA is TGTGCCAGCTCACCCCCCGGGACTACGTCCTACGAGCAGTACTTC. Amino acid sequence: CASSPPGTTSYEQYF. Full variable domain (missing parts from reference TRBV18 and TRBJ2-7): NAGVMQNPRHLVRRRGQEARLRCSPMKGHSHVYWYRQLPEEGLKFMVYLQKENIIDESGMPKERFSAEFPKEGPSILRIQQVVRGDSAAYFCASSPPGTTSYEQYFGPGTRLTVT.

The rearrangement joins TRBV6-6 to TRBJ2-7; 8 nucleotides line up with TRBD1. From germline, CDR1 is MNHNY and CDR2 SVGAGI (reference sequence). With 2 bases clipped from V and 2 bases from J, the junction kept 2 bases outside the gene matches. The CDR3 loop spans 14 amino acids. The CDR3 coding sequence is TGTGCCAGCAGTTACGACAGGGGTCCCTACGAGCAGTACTTC. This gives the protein CASSYDRGPYEQYF.

CDR3 in DNA: TGCGCCAGCAGCTTGGGTCCAGCGAACACTGAAGCTTTCTTT. This gives the protein CASSLGPANTEAFF. V usage is TRBV5-1 and J usage is TRBJ1-1; D is unresolved. Trimming removed 0 bases from V and 1 base from J, with 7 bases in between. This CDR3 has 14 amino acids. In germline, CDR1 is SGHRS, CDR2 YFSETQ.